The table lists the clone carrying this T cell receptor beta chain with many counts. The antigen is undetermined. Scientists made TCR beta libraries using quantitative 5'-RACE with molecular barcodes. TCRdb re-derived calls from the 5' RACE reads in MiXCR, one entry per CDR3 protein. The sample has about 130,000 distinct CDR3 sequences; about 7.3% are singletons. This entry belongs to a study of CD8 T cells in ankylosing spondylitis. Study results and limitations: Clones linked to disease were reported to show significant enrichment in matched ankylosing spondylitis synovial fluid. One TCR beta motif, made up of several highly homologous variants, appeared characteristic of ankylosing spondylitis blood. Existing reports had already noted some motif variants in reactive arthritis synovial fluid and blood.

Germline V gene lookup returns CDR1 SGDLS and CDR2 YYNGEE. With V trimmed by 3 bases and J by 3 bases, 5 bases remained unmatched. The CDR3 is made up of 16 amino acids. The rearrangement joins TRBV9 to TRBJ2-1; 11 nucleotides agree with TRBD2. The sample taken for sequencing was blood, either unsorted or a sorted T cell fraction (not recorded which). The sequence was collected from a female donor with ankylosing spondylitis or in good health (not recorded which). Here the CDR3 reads CASSARLAGSYNEQFF. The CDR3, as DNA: TGTGCCAGCAGCGCCAGACTAGCGGGGAGCTACAATGAGCAGTTCTTC.